The present entry profiles one T cell receptor (beta chain) with its context. Its specificity is not known. Possible read error: a much larger clone is one base away. Germline CDR1 SGHRS, CDR2 YFSETQ. This CDR3 contains 15 residues. This specimen comes from a study of T cells in Graves' hyperthyroidism and ophthalmopathy. RNA transcripts gave rise to amplified TCR beta CDR3 regions. The study used the HTBI primer set for a first-round RT-PCR of the TCR CDR3. Using its own MiXCR run on the multiplex PCR reads, TCRdb lists one record per CDR3 protein. Here the sample spans roughly 800,000 distinct CDR3 sequences, 38% being singletons. The study's findings and limits: Patients with ophthalmopathy were separated from those with stable hyperthyroidism by a 13 V-J model.

Stable hyperthyroidism: no ophthalmopathy progression over 18 months of follow-up. The receptor's source is a man younger than 35 with Graves' hyperthyroidism. The chain has TRBV5-1 and TRBJ1-4; D is ambiguous. Sequencing was carried out using blood. This chain's CDR3 is CAGSSGLNRNEKLFF. The CDR3 coding sequence is TGCGCCGGCAGCTCCGGACTGAACCGTAATGAAAAACTGTTTTTT.